These T cell receptor beta chains were read from a single sample in a study of blood T cell repertoires in COVID-19. Sequenced by immunoSEQ multiplex PCR; TCRdb stores in-frame clones only, minus some. This table holds approximately 300,000 clones, 75% to 90% found once. Sequencing was performed on peripheral blood. All receptors derive from a man aged 35 to 55 with acute or convalescent COVID-19. Both conserved end residues are part of each CDR3. The D gene is left open where the match is weak. Size tells how often a clone was seen (once, few, many) or the class of an expanded clone, and some rows leave it out.

CDR3: CASSLRWDRDEQYF
DNA: TGTGCCAGCAGCTTAAGGTGGGACAGGGACGAGCAGTACTTC
size: -
J: TRBJ2-7
D: TRBD1
V: TRBV11-2

CDR3: CASSKRGAATNEKLFF
DNA: TGTGCCAGCAGCAAGCGGGGGGCTGCGACTAATGAAAAACTGTTTTTT
size: -
J: TRBJ1-4
D: -
V: TRBV2

CDR3: CASSARFGYGDTEAFF
DNA: TGTGCCAGCAGTGCTAGGTTTGGGTACGGTGACACTGAAGCTTTCTTT
size: -
J: TRBJ1-1
D: -
V: TRBV6-1

CDR3: CASSPDTREGAFF
DNA: TGTGCCAGCTCACCCGACACCAGGGAGGGAGCTTTCTTT
size: -
J: TRBJ1-1
D: -
V: TRBV18

CDR3: CASSPDPRRQHF
DNA: TGTGCCAGCAGTCCCGACCCCAGGCGCCAGCATTTT
size: -
J: TRBJ1-5
D: -
V: TRBV12-3/TRBV12-4

CDR3: CASSFSDTEAFF
DNA: TGTGCCAGCAGCTTTAGTGACACTGAAGCTTTCTTT
size: -
J: TRBJ1-1
D: -
V: TRBV5-4

CDR3: CASSLLTPIQEAFF
DNA: TGTGCCAGCAGCTTGTTGACTCCCATCCAAGAAGCTTTCTTT
size: -
J: TRBJ1-1
D: -
V: TRBV5-6

CDR3: CASRLGSGPEAFF
DNA: TGTGCCAGCAGGTTAGGGTCCGGTCCTGAAGCTTTCTTT
size: few
J: TRBJ1-1
D: -
V: TRBV7-9

CDR3: CASSLNRRSGNTIYF
DNA: TGTGCCAGCTCACTTAACAGACGCTCTGGAAACACCATATATTTT
size: -
J: TRBJ1-3
D: -
V: TRBV18

CDR3: CASSPPGQDEQYF
DNA: TGTGCCAGCAGCCCCCCGGGACAGGACGAGCAGTACTTC
size: -
J: TRBJ2-7
D: TRBD1
V: TRBV3-1/TRBV3-2

CDR3: CASSLFRDRGYTF
DNA: TGTGCCAGCAGTTTATTCCGTGATCGGGGCTACACCTTC
size: few
J: TRBJ1-2
D: -
V: TRBV12-3/TRBV12-4

CDR3: CASSDRDREVNEAFF
DNA: TGTGCCAGCAGCGACCGGGACAGGGAGGTAAATGAAGCTTTCTTT
size: -
J: TRBJ1-1
D: TRBD1
V: TRBV3-1/TRBV3-2

CDR3: CASSEGGLTNEQFF
DNA: TGTGCCAGCAGTGAGGGGGGGCTGACGAATGAGCAGTTCTTC
size: -
J: TRBJ2-1
D: -
V: TRBV6-4

CDR3: CASSIGGFTVGENTEAFF
DNA: TGTGCCAGTAGTATAGGAGGTTTCACTGTCGGGGAGAACACTGAAGCTTTCTTT
size: -
J: TRBJ1-1
D: -
V: TRBV19

CDR3: CASSQSGGGYNEQFF
DNA: TGCGCCAGCAGCCAGAGCGGGGGGGGCTACAATGAGCAGTTCTTC
size: -
J: TRBJ2-1
D: TRBD2
V: TRBV5-1

CDR3: CASSGAGGDQPQHF
DNA: TGTGCCAGCAGTGGGGCGGGGGGCGATCAGCCCCAGCATTTT
size: -
J: TRBJ1-5
D: -
V: TRBV2

CDR3: CASSLLPGHPQNTEAFF
DNA: TGTGCCAGCAGCCTGCTACCGGGACACCCACAGAACACTGAAGCTTTCTTT
size: -
J: TRBJ1-1
D: -
V: TRBV7-8

CDR3: CASSPLWDWTIEAFF
DNA: TGTGCCAGCAGTCCTCTTTGGGACTGGACTATTGAAGCTTTCTTT
size: -
J: TRBJ1-1
D: -
V: TRBV6-5

CDR3: CASSVEQDPYNEQFF
DNA: TGTGCCAGCAGCGTGGAACAGGATCCCTACAATGAGCAGTTCTTC
size: -
J: TRBJ2-1
D: -
V: TRBV9

CDR3: CAISAGQGNSYEQYF
DNA: TGTGCCATCAGTGCAGGACAGGGCAACTCATACGAGCAGTACTTC
size: -
J: TRBJ2-7
D: TRBD1
V: TRBV10-3

CDR3: CASSQSWGPYNEQFF
DNA: TGTGCCAGCAGCCAGTCGTGGGGGCCCTACAATGAGCAGTTCTTC
size: -
J: TRBJ2-1
D: -
V: TRBV3-1/TRBV3-2

CDR3: CASSLVGGGYTF
DNA: TGTGCCAGCAGCTTAGTAGGGGGAGGCTACACCTTC
size: once
J: TRBJ1-2
D: -
V: TRBV7-9

CDR3: CASSLTGRPPEVFF
DNA: TGTGCCAGCAGCTTAACAGGGCGCCCCCCGGAAGTTTTCTTT
size: -
J: TRBJ1-1
D: -
V: TRBV7-8

CDR3: CASSASPGLLENSPLHF
DNA: TGTGCCAGCAGTGCAAGTCCGGGACTTTTGGAAAATTCACCCCTCCACTTT
size: -
J: TRBJ1-6
D: -
V: TRBV6-1

CDR3: CASSLSGGDRSPLHF
DNA: TGTGCCAGCAGTTTGTCCGGGGGGGATCGGTCACCCCTCCACTTT
size: -
J: TRBJ1-6
D: -
V: TRBV27

CDR3: CASSLFGQGNTEAFF
DNA: TGCGCCAGCAGCTTGTTTGGTCAGGGAAACACTGAAGCTTTCTTT
size: -
J: TRBJ1-1
D: -
V: TRBV5-1

CDR3: CASSPIGQNTEAFF
DNA: TGTGCCAGCAGCCCGATCGGACAGAACACTGAAGCTTTCTTT
size: -
J: TRBJ1-1
D: -
V: TRBV27

CDR3: CASSSQGKAFF
DNA: TGTGCCAGCAGTTCCCAGGGGAAAGCTTTCTTT
size: -
J: TRBJ1-1
D: -
V: TRBV6-5

CDR3: CASSLSLLRPGLYEQYF
DNA: TGCGCCAGCAGCTTGTCTCTCTTGAGGCCTGGGTTATACGAGCAGTACTTC
size: -
J: TRBJ2-7
D: -
V: TRBV5-1

CDR3: CASSRAGPFTDTQYF
DNA: TGTGCCAGCAGCCGAGCGGGGCCGTTCACAGATACGCAGTATTTT
size: -
J: TRBJ2-3
D: TRBD2
V: TRBV11-2

CDR3: CASSTRPGQGMNTEAFF
DNA: TGCGCCAGCAGCACGCGACCGGGACAGGGCATGAACACTGAAGCTTTCTTT
size: -
J: TRBJ1-1
D: TRBD1
V: TRBV4-1

CDR3: CAIPEGQGARELFF
DNA: TGTGCCATCCCGGAGGGACAGGGAGCCCGGGAGCTGTTTTTT
size: few
J: TRBJ2-2
D: TRBD1
V: TRBV24-1

CDR3: CASSSSGPPRYF
DNA: TGTGCCAGCAGCTCCTCAGGGCCCCCCAGGTACTTC
size: -
J: TRBJ2-7
D: -
V: TRBV5-4